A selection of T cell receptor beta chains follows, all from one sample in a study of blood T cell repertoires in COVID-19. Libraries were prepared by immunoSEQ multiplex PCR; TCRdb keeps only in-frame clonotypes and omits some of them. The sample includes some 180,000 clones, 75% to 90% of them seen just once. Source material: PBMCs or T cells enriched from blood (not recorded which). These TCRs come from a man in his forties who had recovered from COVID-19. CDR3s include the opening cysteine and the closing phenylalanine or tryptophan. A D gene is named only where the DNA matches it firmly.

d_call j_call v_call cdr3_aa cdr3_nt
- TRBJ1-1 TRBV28 CASSLGVWTVVNTEAFF TGTGCCAGCAGTTTGGGGGTGTGGACAGTAGTGAACACTGAAGCTTTCTTT
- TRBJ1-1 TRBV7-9 CASSLHTLNTEAFF TGTGCCAGCAGCTTACACACCCTGAACACTGAAGCTTTCTTT
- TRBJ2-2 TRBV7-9 CASSLQVNTGELFF TGTGCCAGCAGCTTGCAGGTGAACACCGGGGAGCTGTTTTTT
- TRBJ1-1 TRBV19 CASSISTGGNTEAFF TGTGCCAGTAGCATTTCCACGGGGGGGAACACTGAAGCTTTCTTT
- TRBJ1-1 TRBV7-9 CASSLDSGNTEAFF TGTGCCAGCAGCCTAGACAGCGGGAACACTGAAGCTTTCTTT
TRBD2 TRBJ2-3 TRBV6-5 CASGTSGKLTDTQYF TGTGCCAGCGGGACTAGCGGCAAACTCACAGATACGCAGTATTTT
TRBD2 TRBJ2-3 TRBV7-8 CASSLGLAGGPKDTQYF TGTGCCAGCAGCTTAGGACTAGCGGGGGGGCCCAAAGATACGCAGTATTTT
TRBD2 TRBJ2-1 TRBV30 CAWSYTSGSYNEQFF TGTGCCTGGAGTTATACTAGCGGGAGCTACAATGAGCAGTTCTTC
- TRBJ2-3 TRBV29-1 CSPRVGRGSTDTQYF TGCAGCCCCCGAGTCGGCAGGGGAAGCACAGATACGCAGTATTTT
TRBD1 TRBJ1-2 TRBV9 CASSPDRGVYGYTF TGTGCCAGCAGCCCTGACAGGGGGGTCTATGGCTACACCTTC
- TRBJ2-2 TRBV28 CASRPQISTGELFF TGTGCCAGCAGGCCCCAGATAAGTACCGGGGAGCTGTTTTTT
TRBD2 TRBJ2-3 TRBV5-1 CASGTIAGGPDTQYF TGCGCCAGCGGGACCATAGCGGGAGGGCCGGATACGCAGTATTTT
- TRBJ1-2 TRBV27 CASRPAAGVGYTF TGTGCCAGCAGACCAGCAGCGGGGGTTGGCTACACCTTC
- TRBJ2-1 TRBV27 CASSLGGLNLNNEQFF TGTGCCAGCAGTTTAGGCGGGCTAAACCTTAACAATGAGCAGTTCTTC